This TCR beta chain was documented in a study of regulatory T cells in long-lasting Graves disease. CDR3 length equals 13 residues. Germline V gene sequence: CDR1 ENHRY, CDR2 SYGVKD. The ends were cut back, 6 bases at V and 6 bases at J, with 12 bases in the middle. Time point meaning: newly diagnosed GD, antithyroid drugs for less than 3 months. The TCR library used RNA extracted from PBMCs. This clonotype was counted many times. Its antigen remains unidentified. Study-wide results and limits: Persistent Graves' cases showed lower TCR diversity than newly diagnosed cases.

The TCR beta library used iRepertoire HTBI primers with Arm-PCR amplification of CDR3. Per the authors' pipeline: In the combined samples, roughly 62 TRBV and 14 TRBJ segments were identified. TCRdb analysed the multiplex PCR reads with MiXCR anew, one entry per CDR3 protein. TCRdb assigned the V and J calls; the authors' analysis was not used. In the table there are some 220,000 distinct CDR3 sequences, roughly 19% of which are singletons. The same data also went into a second study, on T cells in Graves' hyperthyroidism and ophthalmopathy. As that report states: Criteria for exclusion of patients were uncontrolled infection, other autoimmune disease, pregnancy or lactation. Ophthalmopathy, which appeared later, was predicted by the model a median approximately 6.7 months before onset.

V is TRBV10-3 and J is TRBJ2-1; D gene unclear. This material consisted of peripheral blood mononuclear cells (PBMCs), taken at new diagnosis, from a patient treated with antithyroid drugs. This sequence originates from a woman aged 25 to 45 with Graves disease. DNA for the CDR3: TGTGCCATCAGCAACCTCCCCCCCAATGAGCAGTTCTTC. Translated, it gives CAISNLPPNEQFF.